This T cell receptor beta chain was sequenced in a study of identical twins. MiXCR, run by TCRdb on the 5' RACE reads, gives a single entry per CDR3 protein. The sample yields 400,000 to 550,000 distinct CDR3 sequences, 24% seen once. This clonotype was recorded a few times. Its cognate antigen is unknown. The study, taken as a whole, reports: It was possible that invariant MAIT and iNKT cells partly confounded the zero-insertion analyses.

CDR3 size: 15 residues. The germline CDR1 and CDR2 sequences are MNHEY and SVGEGT. V was clipped by 2 bases and J by 7 bases; unmatched bases: 8. This sample was also put to use in a study of T cells expressing NK-cell markers. That paper notes: It was from sorted CD3+CD56+NKG2C+, CD3+CD56+NKG2C- and CD3+CD56-NKG2C+ T cells that TCR beta repertoires came. Restriction of sorting to alpha-beta TCR T cells was accomplished in several experiments using an anti-gamma-delta TCR antibody.

This receptor was identified in a woman aged 18-30 years in good health. The sequencing input was CD4+ T cells sorted from blood. This chain connects TRBV6-2 or TRBV6-3 to TRBJ2-1; 7 bases match TRBD2. As DNA, the CDR3 is TGTGCCAGCAGTTACGAGCGGGACCCCCGTAATGAGCAGTTCTTC. It yields the protein CASSYERDPRNEQFF.